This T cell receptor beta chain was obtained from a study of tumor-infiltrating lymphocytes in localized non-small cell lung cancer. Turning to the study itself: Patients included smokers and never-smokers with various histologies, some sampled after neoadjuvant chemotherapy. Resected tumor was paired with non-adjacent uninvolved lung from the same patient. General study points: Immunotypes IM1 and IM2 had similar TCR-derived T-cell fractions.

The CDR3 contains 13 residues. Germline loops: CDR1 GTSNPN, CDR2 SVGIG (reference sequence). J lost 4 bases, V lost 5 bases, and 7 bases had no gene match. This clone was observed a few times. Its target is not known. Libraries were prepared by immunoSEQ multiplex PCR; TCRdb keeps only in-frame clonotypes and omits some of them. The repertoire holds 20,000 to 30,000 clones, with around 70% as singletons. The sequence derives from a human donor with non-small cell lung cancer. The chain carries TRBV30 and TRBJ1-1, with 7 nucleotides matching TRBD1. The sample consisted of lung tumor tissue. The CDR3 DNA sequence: TGTGCCTGGGCGAGGGGGCTTGGCACTGAAGCTTTCTTT. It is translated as CAWARGLGTEAFF.